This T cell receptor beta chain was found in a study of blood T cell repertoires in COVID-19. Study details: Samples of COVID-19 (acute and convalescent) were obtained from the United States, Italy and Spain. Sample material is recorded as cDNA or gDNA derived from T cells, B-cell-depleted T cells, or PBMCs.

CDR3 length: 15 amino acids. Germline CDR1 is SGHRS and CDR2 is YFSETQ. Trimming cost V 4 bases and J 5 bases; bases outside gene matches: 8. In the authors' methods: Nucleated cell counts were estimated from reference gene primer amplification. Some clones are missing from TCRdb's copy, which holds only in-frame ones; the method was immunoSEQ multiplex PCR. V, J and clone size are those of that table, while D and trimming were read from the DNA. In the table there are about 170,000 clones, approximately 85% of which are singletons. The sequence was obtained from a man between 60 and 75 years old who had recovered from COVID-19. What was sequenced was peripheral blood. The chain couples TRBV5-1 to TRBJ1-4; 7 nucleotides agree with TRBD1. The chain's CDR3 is CASSPKTGLNEKLFF. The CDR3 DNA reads TGCGCCAGCAGCCCAAAGACAGGGCTAAATGAAAAACTGTTTTTT.